These T cell receptor beta chains were read from a single sample in a study of shared clonotypes between healthy human individuals. Sequencing was performed with immunoSEQ multiplex PCR; in TCRdb, only in-frame clones are kept and a portion is missing. This table has about 870,000 clones, almost 95% appearing once. The sample consisted of naive CD8+ T cells sorted from blood. These receptors were collected from a man aged 30 to 45 in good health. CDR3s include the opening cysteine and the closing phenylalanine or tryptophan. Fields, in order: CDR3 protein, CDR3 DNA, D gene, J gene, V gene, clone size. D genes are given only for firm matches. Rows may omit the clone size; those that give it use once, few, many or a size class.

CDR3 protein: CASSEYVTGGAGLAGPNEQFF
CDR3 DNA: TGTGCCAGCAGTGAATATGTGACAGGGGGCGCGGGACTAGCGGGACCTAATGAGCAGTTCTTC
D gene: TRBD2
J gene: TRBJ2-1
V gene: TRBV6-1
clone size: NA

CDR3 protein: CASSQMGRRLNTEAFF
CDR3 DNA: TGCGCCAGCAGCCAAATGGGAAGACGGCTGAACACTGAAGCTTTCTTT
D gene: NA
J gene: TRBJ1-1
V gene: TRBV4-1
clone size: NA

CDR3 protein: CASSSGLAGEGRDEQYF
CDR3 DNA: TGTGCCAGCAGTTCCGGACTAGCGGGAGAAGGACGGGACGAGCAGTACTTC
D gene: TRBD2
J gene: TRBJ2-7
V gene: TRBV28
clone size: NA

CDR3 protein: CASSQSAPSLYEQYF
CDR3 DNA: TGCGCCAGCAGCCAAAGCGCCCCTTCCCTTTACGAGCAGTACTTC
D gene: NA
J gene: TRBJ2-7
V gene: TRBV4-1
clone size: once

CDR3 protein: CASSGRGGGTYEQFF
CDR3 DNA: TGTGCCAGCAGCGGGAGAGGGGGAGGGACTTATGAGCAGTTCTTC
D gene: NA
J gene: TRBJ2-1
V gene: TRBV7-2
clone size: NA

CDR3 protein: CASRVTGFSNQPQHF
CDR3 DNA: TGTGCCAGCAGAGTAACAGGTTTTAGCAATCAGCCCCAGCATTTT
D gene: NA
J gene: TRBJ1-5
V gene: TRBV28
clone size: once

CDR3 protein: CASSWGQSGELFF
CDR3 DNA: TGTGCCAGCAGTTGGGGACAATCCGGGGAGCTGTTTTTT
D gene: NA
J gene: TRBJ2-2
V gene: TRBV27
clone size: NA

CDR3 protein: CASSSPGTYSNEQFF
CDR3 DNA: TGTGCCAGCAGTTCTCCCGGGACTTACTCCAATGAGCAGTTCTTC
D gene: NA
J gene: TRBJ2-1
V gene: TRBV27
clone size: NA

CDR3 protein: CATRETPRDSGETQYF
CDR3 DNA: TGTGCCACCAGAGAAACTCCCCGGGACAGCGGAGAGACCCAGTACTTC
D gene: TRBD1
J gene: TRBJ2-5
V gene: TRBV15
clone size: NA

CDR3 protein: CASSAVVPDTLRRTDTQYF
CDR3 DNA: TGTGCCAGCAGCGCCGTCGTCCCGGACACGTTAAGGCGGACAGATACGCAGTATTTT
D gene: NA
J gene: TRBJ2-3
V gene: TRBV9
clone size: NA

CDR3 protein: CASSLPFGDRGNYEQYF
CDR3 DNA: TGTGCCAGCAGCTTACCGTTTGGGGACAGGGGGAACTACGAGCAGTACTTC
D gene: TRBD1
J gene: TRBJ2-7
V gene: TRBV7-9
clone size: NA

CDR3 protein: CASSGGTDTQYF
CDR3 DNA: TGTGCCAGCTCGGGTGGCACAGATACGCAGTATTTT
D gene: NA
J gene: TRBJ2-3
V gene: TRBV9
clone size: NA

CDR3 protein: CASSQGIEAFF
CDR3 DNA: TGTGCCAGCAGCCAGGGGATTGAAGCTTTCTTT
D gene: NA
J gene: TRBJ1-1
V gene: TRBV14
clone size: NA

CDR3 protein: CATSRDRAGDNTQYF
CDR3 DNA: TGTGCCACCAGCAGAGATCGGGCAGGCGATAATACGCAGTATTTT
D gene: NA
J gene: TRBJ2-3
V gene: TRBV15
clone size: NA

CDR3 protein: CASSKGPGSSYEQYF
CDR3 DNA: TGTGCCAGCAGCAAAGGTCCAGGAAGCTCCTACGAGCAGTACTTC
D gene: NA
J gene: TRBJ2-7
V gene: TRBV27
clone size: NA

CDR3 protein: CASSLDYSGETQYF
CDR3 DNA: TGTGCCAGCAGCTTAGACTATAGCGGAGAGACCCAGTACTTC
D gene: NA
J gene: TRBJ2-5
V gene: TRBV7-9
clone size: NA

CDR3 protein: CASSPSNTGELFF
CDR3 DNA: TGTGCCAGCAGTCCGTCGAACACCGGGGAGCTGTTTTTT
D gene: NA
J gene: TRBJ2-2
V gene: TRBV27
clone size: once

CDR3 protein: CASSLELVYEQYF
CDR3 DNA: TGTGCCAGCAGCTTAGAGTTGGTTTACGAGCAGTACTTC
D gene: NA
J gene: TRBJ2-7
V gene: TRBV7-9
clone size: NA

CDR3 protein: CASSLFRDRALNTEAFF
CDR3 DNA: TGTGCCAGCAGTTTATTCCGGGACAGGGCCCTGAACACTGAAGCTTTCTTT
D gene: TRBD1
J gene: TRBJ1-1
V gene: TRBV28
clone size: NA

CDR3 protein: CASSEEAYPVEQYF
CDR3 DNA: TGTGCCAGCAGTGAGGAGGCGTATCCGGTCGAGCAGTACTTC
D gene: NA
J gene: TRBJ2-7
V gene: TRBV2
clone size: NA

CDR3 protein: CASSPRDYSYEQYF
CDR3 DNA: TGTGCCAGCAGTCCCCGGGACTACTCCTACGAGCAGTACTTC
D gene: TRBD2
J gene: TRBJ2-7
V gene: TRBV27
clone size: few

CDR3 protein: CASSLGQSYEQYF
CDR3 DNA: TGTGCCAGCAGCTTGGGACAGTCCTACGAGCAGTACTTC
D gene: NA
J gene: TRBJ2-7
V gene: TRBV5-8
clone size: NA

CDR3 protein: CASSHPVSGSSYEQYF
CDR3 DNA: TGCGCCAGCAGTCACCCCGTCAGCGGATCGTCCTACGAGCAGTACTTC
D gene: NA
J gene: TRBJ2-7
V gene: TRBV23-1
clone size: NA

CDR3 protein: CASSGLTGIDEQFF
CDR3 DNA: TGTGCCAGCAGCGGGTTGACAGGGATCGATGAGCAGTTCTTC
D gene: TRBD1
J gene: TRBJ2-1
V gene: TRBV11-2
clone size: NA

CDR3 protein: CASSLVGGTYEQYF
CDR3 DNA: TGCGCCAGCAGCTTGGTGGGGGGAACCTACGAGCAGTACTTC
D gene: NA
J gene: TRBJ2-7
V gene: TRBV5-1
clone size: NA

CDR3 protein: CASSLLGLAGEGEQYF
CDR3 DNA: TGTGCCAGCAGTTTACTCGGACTAGCGGGAGAAGGCGAGCAGTACTTC
D gene: TRBD2
J gene: TRBJ2-7
V gene: TRBV6-6
clone size: NA

CDR3 protein: CSVATGEYNEQFF
CDR3 DNA: TGCAGCGTTGCGACGGGTGAATACAATGAGCAGTTCTTC
D gene: NA
J gene: TRBJ2-1
V gene: TRBV29-1
clone size: NA

CDR3 protein: CASSSQLAGGYNEQFF
CDR3 DNA: TGTGCCAGCAGTTCCCAACTAGCGGGAGGTTACAATGAGCAGTTCTTC
D gene: TRBD2
J gene: TRBJ2-1
V gene: TRBV27
clone size: NA